The next 18 T cell receptor beta chains were all read from a single sample in a study of T cells after somatic rescue of genetic block. Sequencing used immunoSEQ multiplex PCR; TCRdb keeps in-frame clones, though not all of them. This table holds approximately 100,000 clones, 85% to 90% found once. Specimen: peripheral blood mononuclear cells (PBMCs). The receptors were sampled from a woman younger than 35.

V and J are TRBV15 and TRBJ2-1, with D maybe TRBD2 (6 bases). The CDR3 runs to 15 residues. V was clipped by 5 bases and J by 7 bases, with 18 bases between them. CDR1 is LNHNV and CDR2 is YYDKDF in the germline V gene (reference sequence). The CDR3 is CATSVDPTSLNEQFF. DNA of the CDR3: TGTGCCACCAGCGTAGATCCGACTAGTCTTAATGAGCAGTTCTTC. The variable domain in full, completed from reference TRBV15 and TRBJ2-1, reads DAMVIQNPRYQVTQFGKPVTLSCSQTLNHNVMYWYQQKSSQAPKLLFHYYDKDFNNEADTPDNFQSRRPNTSFCFLDIRSPGLGDTAMYLCATSVDPTSLNEQFFGPGTRLTVL.

V gene TRBV6-1 combines with J gene TRBJ2-5; D is ambiguous. The assigned J gene may be wrong: the sequence end matches TRBJ2-7 better. The germline V gene has CDR1 MNHNS and CDR2 SASEGT. CDR3 length: 12 amino acids. The DNA for the CDR3 is TGTGCCAGCAGTGCGGAATCCTACGAGCAGTACTTC. Its protein product is CASSAESYEQYF.

The chain combines TRBV6-1 with TRBJ1-2; 8 bases agree with TRBD1. Germline CDR1 and CDR2: MNHNS and SASEGT. The CDR3 sequence is 13 residues long. V trimming: 2 bases; J trimming: 6 bases; junction bases outside the gene matches: 2. The CDR3 DNA reads TGTGCCAGCAGTGAATTGGACAGGGATGGCTACACCTTC. Translating gives CASSELDRDGYTF.

This chain uses TRBV21-1 with TRBJ1-4. TRBV21-1 is a recognized pseudogene. The CDR3 extends over 17 amino acids. CDR3 bases: TGTGCCAGCAGCATAAAGAGGCGTACATACGATAATGAAAAACTGTTTTTT. Protein: CASSIKRRTYDNEKLFF.

The chain is built from TRBV6-1 and TRBJ2-2; D gene ambiguous. Per the germline V gene, CDR1 is MNHNS and CDR2 is SASEGT. This CDR3 is 15 amino acids long. V was cut by 10 bases and J by 3 bases, with 18 bases left in between. CDR3 sequence reads: CATRASGSYTGELFF. The CDR3 DNA reads as TGTGCCACCCGTGCTTCTGGGTCGTACACCGGGGAGCTGTTTTTT.

The chain carries TRBV7-8 and TRBJ1-4; TRBD1 agrees at 8 bases. The germline gives CDR1 SGHVS, CDR2 FQNEAQ. The CDR3 runs 15 residues. V lost 3 bases and J lost 10; bases outside the gene matches: 10. The CDR3 coding sequence is TGTGCCAGCAGCTTTCCAGGGACAGGTCTCTCAAAACTGTTTTTT. Translated, it gives CASSFPGTGLSKLFF.

The chain has TRBV5-5 and TRBJ2-1; 11 nucleotides line up with TRBD2. Germline assignment: CDR1 SGHKS and CDR2 YYEKEE (reference sequence). The V segment lost 3 bases and the J segment 0 bases; nucleotides outside the gene matches: 5. The CDR3 is 17 residues long. CDR3 protein: CASSSLAGGNSYNEQFF. In DNA form, the CDR3 reads TGTGCCAGCAGCTCCTTAGCGGGAGGGAACTCCTACAATGAGCAGTTCTTC.

The chain is built from TRBV5-1 and TRBJ1-6, with TRBD1 matching 7 bases. Germline V lookup: CDR1 SGHRS, CDR2 YFSETQ. V was pared by 2 bases and J by 0 bases, with 2 bases of the junction left unmatched. The CDR3 length is 16 residues. The CDR3 is CASSLPGGSYNSPLHF. The CDR3 DNA reads as TGCGCCAGCAGCTTACCAGGGGGCTCCTATAATTCACCCCTCCACTTT.

The chain links TRBV18 to TRBJ2-1; maybe TRBD1 (6 bases). Trimming cost V 6 bases and J 6 bases, with 15 bases left between them. Germline V CDR1 and CDR2: KGHSH, LQKENI. The CDR3 sequence is 14 residues long. CDR3 bases: TGTGCCAGCTCGCTGGACAGCCGCCGCAATGAGCAGTTCTTC. The encoded protein is CASSLDSRRNEQFF.

V and J are TRBV5-1 and TRBJ2-7; a weak D match, TRBD1 (6 bases). Trimming stripped 2 bases from V and 3 bases from J, with 6 bases between. The CDR3 length is 12 residues. CDR1 is SGHRS, CDR2 YFSETQ, per germline. The CDR3 coding sequence is TGCGCCAGCAGCTTACAGGGCTACGAGCAGTACTTC. This codes for CASSLQGYEQYF.

The DNA for the CDR3 is TGTGCCTGGAGTGTAGGGGGGATCGTAGTGGATCAGCCCCAGCATTTT. As protein: CAWSVGGIVVDQPQHF. The gene calls are TRBV30 and TRBJ1-5; TRBD1 might be the D (6 bases). The CDR3 consists of 16 residues. The ends were cut back, 0 bases at V and 5 bases at J, with 17 bases in the middle. In germline, CDR1 is GTSNPN, CDR2 SVGIG (reference sequence).

This clone was counted a single time. The chain uses TRBV15 and TRBJ1-1; the D gene is possibly TRBD1 (6 bases). V shed 1 base and J shed 6 bases, with 12 bases lying between them. The CDR3 spans 14 residues. The germline gives CDR1 LNHNV, CDR2 YYDKDF (reference sequence). The CDR3 reads CATSRVGSGAEAFF. CDR3 in DNA: TGTGCCACCAGCAGAGTTGGTTCAGGGGCTGAAGCTTTCTTT.

This clone was seen a single time. This CDR3 reads CASSPYGSPNQPQHF. CDR3 nucleotides: TGTGCCAGCAGCCCATACGGCAGTCCCAATCAGCCCCAGCATTTT. The chain links TRBV7-8 to TRBJ1-5, with D unclear. The CDR3 covers 15 residues. Trimming took 5 bases from V and 3 from J, leaving 14 bases between them. The germline CDR1 and CDR2 sequences are SGHVS and FQNEAQ.

The gene calls are TRBV19 and TRBJ1-4; D is uncertain. In germline, CDR1 is LNHDA, CDR2 SQIVND (reference sequence). The CDR3 totals 12 residues. V was trimmed by 5 bases and J by 8 bases, leaving 9 bases between them. For the CDR3, the DNA is TGTGCCAGTAGTTCTCTTCAAGAAAAACTGTTTTTT. Translating gives CASSSLQEKLFF.

This clone appeared a single time. The chain employs TRBV5-5 and TRBJ2-5, with TRBD1 identical over 8 bases. The CDR3 is 14 residues long. CDR1 and CDR2 from the germline V gene are SGHKS and YYEKEE (reference sequence). Trimming removed 4 bases from V and 1 base from J; junction bases left unmatched: 3. CDR3 in amino acids: CASSRTGSQETQYF. The CDR3 nucleotides read TGTGCCAGCAGCAGGACAGGGTCCCAAGAGACCCAGTACTTC.

The V call is TRBV20-1, the J call TRBJ2-1; D not certain. The CDR3 loop spans 11 amino acids. CDR1 is DFQATT and CDR2 is SNEGSKA in the germline V gene (reference sequence). V shed 4 bases and J shed 8 bases, with 9 bases lying between them. Here the CDR3 DNA reads TGCAGTGCTACCCCCTCACATGAGCAGTTCTTC. This codes for CSATPSHEQFF.

The chain joins TRBV7-8 to TRBJ1-5; D perhaps matches TRBD1 (5 bases). V was shortened by 1 base and J by 7 bases, with 14 bases between the two germline ends. The germline V gene has CDR1 SGHVS and CDR2 FQNEAQ. The CDR3 contains 15 residues. CDR3 region: CASSLELGGSQPQHF. DNA for the CDR3: TGTGCCAGCAGCTTAGAATTGGGGGGGAGCCAGCCCCAGCATTTT.

V and J are TRBV27 and TRBJ1-5; possibly TRBD1 for D (6 bases). CDR1 is MNHEY and CDR2 is SMNVEV in the germline V gene (reference sequence). V lost 6 bases and J 2 bases, leaving 14 bases between the germline ends. The CDR3 totals 15 residues. The CDR3 nucleotides read TGTGCCAGCAGGGTAAGGGGGGGAGGCAATCAGCCCCAGCATTTT. Protein: CASRVRGGGNQPQHF.